The 22 T cell receptor beta chains below all came from one sample that was sequenced in a study of CD8+ T cells in alopecia areata (dated 2018 in TCRdb). The meaning of the sample's time point label: baseline before oral tofacitinib. The library came from the immunoSEQ multiplex PCR assay. RNA was extracted from all samples and reverse transcribed into cDNA as template for TCR sequencing. Held by TCRdb, this immuneACCESS table contains in-frame sequences only and omits some clones. Under half of the omission traces to an unresolved V gene where checked; the cause of the rest is unknown. The sample includes roughly 250,000 clones, with 67% observed a single time. The ten largest account for around 1.2% of the sample. The sequenced sample was CD4+ T cells sorted from blood, obtained at week 0. These TCRs come from a human donor with alopecia areata.

This clone was seen more than once but under ten times. One end of the junction does not line up with germline, which may come from a read error. This chain joins TRBV20-1 and TRBJ1-2; D unclear. The CDR3 extends over 10 amino acids. CDR1 is DFQATT, CDR2 SNEGSKA, per germline (reference sequence). The DNA for the CDR3 is TGCAGTGCTAGAGATCCGTCCTGGGCCTTC. Translated, it gives CSARDPSWAF.

The chain is built from TRBV29-1 and TRBJ2-5; 9 nucleotides agree with TRBD2. The CDR3 contains 13 residues. J gave up 7 bases and V 5 bases, and 8 bases lay outside the gene matches. The germline gives CDR1 SQVTM, CDR2 ANQGSEA. The CDR3 sequence: CSVFAGGVATQYF. DNA for the CDR3: TGCAGCGTTTTTGCGGGGGGGGTCGCGACCCAGTACTTC.

This rearrangement joins TRBV29-1 to TRBJ2-7; TRBD1 aligns across 8 bases. This CDR3 has 16 amino acids. V lost 5 bases, J lost 3 bases, and 15 bases stayed unmatched. Germline assignment: CDR1 SQVTM and CDR2 ANQGSEA. CDR3 protein: CSVTGTGRKSNYEQYF. In nucleotides, the CDR3 is TGCAGCGTTACCGGGACAGGCAGGAAAAGCAACTACGAGCAGTACTTC.

This clone has more than one count but fewer than ten. The rearrangement joins TRBV6-5 to TRBJ2-3; the D gene is possibly TRBD1 (7 bases). The CDR3 runs 16 residues. With 1 base removed from V and 0 bases from J, the gap between germline ends came to 11 bases. Looked up from germline, CDR1 is MNHEY and CDR2 is SVGAGI. The DNA of the CDR3 is TGTGCCAGCAGTTACTGGGCAGGGGGGAGCACAGATACGCAGTATTTT. Protein product: CASSYWAGGSTDTQYF.

This clone has a single count. The chain carries TRBV29-1 and TRBJ1-2; 10 nucleotides agree with TRBD1. CDR1 is SQVTM, CDR2 ANQGSEA, per germline. CDR3 length: 13 amino acids. The ends lost 6 bases at V and 2 bases at J; junction bases unmatched: 3. CDR3 region: CSVSGQGNYGYTF. The CDR3 nucleotides read TGCAGCGTATCGGGACAGGGGAACTATGGCTACACCTTC.

The CDR3 loop is CATLPMGGYGYTF. CDR3 in DNA: TGTGCCACCCTTCCGATGGGAGGGTATGGCTACACCTTC. The chain joins TRBV10-3 to TRBJ1-2; D not resolved. Germline V gene lookup returns CDR1 ENHRY and CDR2 SYGVKD. CDR3 length: 13 amino acids. Trimming pared 10 bases from V and 5 bases from J, leaving 17 bases between.

This chain joins TRBV4-1 and TRBJ2-7; 9 bases fit TRBD1. CDR1 MGHRA and CDR2 YSYEKL come from the germline V gene. Losses at the gene ends were 4 bases for V and 3 bases for J; bases not matched to a gene: 1. This CDR3 comprises 13 residues. CDR3 DNA sequence: TGCGCCAGCAGCCGGGACAGGGACTACGAGCAGTACTTC. As protein: CASSRDRDYEQYF.

CDR3 protein: CASSPEGWDRAYNEQFF. The DNA of the CDR3 is TGTGCCAGCAGCCCGGAAGGGTGGGACAGGGCCTACAATGAGCAGTTCTTC. The chain combines TRBV11-1 with TRBJ2-1; TRBD1 agrees at 9 bases. The CDR3 totals 17 residues. J was trimmed by 2 bases and V by 5 bases; bases with no gene match: 10. Germline V gene lookup returns CDR1 SGHAT and CDR2 FQDESV (reference sequence). Drawing the rest from reference TRBV11-1 and TRBJ2-1, the complete variable domain is EAEVAQSPRYKITEKSQAVAFWCDPISGHATLYWYRQILGQGPELLVQFQDESVVDDSQLPKDRFSAERLKGVDSTLKIQPAELGDSAMYLCASSPEGWDRAYNEQFFGPGTRLTVL.

This clone was detected a few times. The rearrangement joins TRBV5-4 to TRBJ2-3; D is perhaps TRBD1 or TRBD2 (6 bases each). The V gene's germline CDR1 is SGHNT and CDR2 YYREEE (reference sequence). The length of the CDR3 is 14 residues. V was cut by 4 bases and J by 4 bases, with 13 bases left in between. CDR3 sequence reads: CASSAWGAADTQYF. The CDR3 DNA reads TGTGCCAGCAGCGCCTGGGGGGCGGCAGATACGCAGTATTTT.

V usage is TRBV19 and J usage is TRBJ2-3, with no clear D. Looked up from germline, CDR1 is LNHDA and CDR2 is SQIVND (reference sequence). Trimming shortened V by 5 bases and J by 2 bases, and 17 bases separated the two germline ends. This CDR3 is 16 amino acids long. CDR3 amino acids: CASSLRLTELTDTQYF. The CDR3 region has the DNA TGTGCCAGTAGTCTCCGACTTACGGAGCTCACAGATACGCAGTATTTT. Variable domain in full (rest from reference TRBV19 and TRBJ2-3): DGGITQSPKYLFRKEGQNVTLSCEQNLNHDAMYWYRQDPGQGLRLIYYSQIVNDFQKGDIAEGYSVSREKKESFPLTVTSAQKNPTAFYLCASSLRLTELTDTQYFGPGTRLTVL.

V usage is TRBV27 and J usage is TRBJ2-2; a weak D match, TRBD1 (5 bases). V was pared by 2 bases and J by 6 bases, with 7 bases between. The CDR3 has 13 amino acids. Germline CDR1 and CDR2: MNHEY and SMNVEV (reference sequence). CDR3 sequence reads: CASSLVRAGELFF. CDR3 DNA sequence: TGTGCCAGCAGTTTAGTCAGGGCCGGGGAGCTGTTTTTT.

This clone was detected only a few times. This chain connects TRBV6-5 to TRBJ1-1, with no clear D. Germline loops: CDR1 MNHEY, CDR2 SVGAGI. The CDR3 runs to 14 residues. Trimming took 2 bases from V and 5 from J, leaving 12 bases between them. The chain's CDR3 is CASSYRGFRTEAFF. The CDR3 region has the DNA TGTGCCAGCAGTTACCGAGGGTTTCGGACTGAAGCTTTCTTT.

This sequence joins TRBV2 and TRBJ1-5; possibly TRBD1 for D (6 bases). Trimming removed 4 bases from V and 9 bases from J, with 13 bases in between. Germline assignment: CDR1 SNHLY and CDR2 FYNNEI. This CDR3 contains 13 residues. CDR3 DNA sequence: TGTGCCAGCAGTGGCCTGCAGGGGATGCCCCAGCATTTT. Translated, it gives CASSGLQGMPQHF.

This clone was observed a single time. V and J are TRBV7-9 and TRBJ2-3; 8 nucleotides align to TRBD2. CDR1 is SEHNR and CDR2 is FQNEAQ in the germline V gene (reference sequence). This CDR3 is 15 amino acids long. After removal of 3 bases from V and 4 bases from J, the junction contained 6 bases not matched to a gene. CDR3: CASSLGTRIADTQYF. CDR3 sequence (DNA): TGTGCCAGCAGCTTGGGGACTAGGATCGCAGATACGCAGTATTTT. The full variable domain, in which reference TRBV7-9 and TRBJ2-3 provide the parts outside the CDR3, is DTGVSQNPRHKITKRGQNVTFRCDPISEHNRLYWYRQTLGQGPEFLTYFQNEAQLEKSRLLSDRFSAERPKGSFSTLEIQRTEQGDSAMYLCASSLGTRIADTQYFGPGTRLTVL.

This chain links TRBV19 with TRBJ2-4; D possibly corresponds to TRBD2 (5 bases). V was clipped by 11 bases and J by 1 base, with 15 bases between them. The CDR3 has 14 residues. The germline CDR1 and CDR2 sequences are LNHDA and SQIVND (reference sequence). The CDR3 DNA is TGTGCCCATACACGGGGAAAGGCCAAAAACATTCAGTACTTC. Protein product: CAHTRGKAKNIQYF.

This sequence joins TRBV5-1 and TRBJ1-5; no firm D call. Per germline, CDR1 SGHRS and CDR2 YFSETQ. This CDR3 is 13 amino acids long. V lost 4 bases and J lost 6, with 11 bases in between. The CDR3 sequence: CASSMEGSQPQHF. Here the CDR3 DNA reads TGCGCCAGCAGCATGGAAGGGAGTCAGCCCCAGCATTTT.

This clone was observed a few times. The J gene is TRBJ1-2, the V gene TRBV29-1; perhaps TRBD1 as D (6 bases). This CDR3 has 14 residues. CDR1 and CDR2 (germline): SQVTM, ANQGSEA. V was clipped by 1 base and J by 4 bases, with 13 bases between them. The CDR3 bases are TGCAGCGTTGAAGGCAGGGGACCTCCCTATGGCTACACCTTC. This encodes CSVEGRGPPYGYTF. Using reference TRBV29-1 and TRBJ1-2 for the parts outside the CDR3, the full variable domain is SAVISQKPSRDICQRGTSLTIQCQVDSQVTMMFWYRQQPGQSLTLIATANQGSEATYESGFVIDKFPISRPNLTFSTLTVSNMSPEDSSIYLCSVEGRGPPYGYTFGSGTRLTVV.

The CDR3 loop reads CASSFSGGFYNEQFF. The CDR3 DNA sequence: TGTGCCAGCTCATTCAGCGGGGGCTTTTACAATGAGCAGTTCTTC. J is TRBJ2-1 and V is TRBV18, with 8 bases lining up with TRBD2. V was pared by 5 bases and J by 4 bases, with 7 bases of the junction left unmatched. The V gene's germline CDR1 is KGHSH and CDR2 LQKENI. This CDR3 is 15 amino acids long.

In regard to this clone: In the same sample, other DNA sequences code for this CDR3. This rearrangement joins TRBV10-3 to TRBJ2-2; TRBD2 is a possible D gene (5 bases). Trimming took off 11 bases at V and 5 bases at J, with 12 bases between the two ends. This CDR3 is built from 12 residues. Germline loops: CDR1 ENHRY, CDR2 SYGVKD. The CDR3 coding sequence is TGTGCCGTAGGGTCGGGGACCGGGGAGCTGTTTTTT. It translates to CAVGSGTGELFF.

V is TRBV6-6 and J is TRBJ2-7; 9 bases align to TRBD1. The CDR3 consists of 15 residues. Losses at the gene ends were 7 bases for V and 5 bases for J; bases not matched to a gene: 12. CDR1 and CDR2 (germline): MNHNY, SVGAGI (reference sequence). The CDR3 sequence is CASTREGQGHNEQYF. CDR3 coding DNA: TGTGCCAGCACCCGCGAAGGACAGGGGCACAACGAGCAGTACTTC.

The J gene is TRBJ2-5, the V gene TRBV7-2; no clear D gene. V lost 5 bases and J 5 bases, leaving 9 bases between the germline ends. CDR3 length equals 12 residues. In germline, CDR1 is SGHTA, CDR2 FQGNSA. The CDR3 bases are TGTGCCAGCAGCCGAACGCGGGAGACCCAGTACTTC. This translates into CASSRTRETQYF.

This clone has more than one count but fewer than ten. J is TRBJ2-3 and V is TRBV30; D is perhaps TRBD1 (6 bases). Trimming cost V 3 bases and J 1 base, with 11 bases left between them. The CDR3 sequence is 14 residues long. Germline lookup yields CDR1 GTSNPN and CDR2 SVGIG (reference sequence). CDR3 sequence: CAWRRRTGTDTQYF. CDR3 DNA: TGTGCCTGGAGGAGGAGGACAGGCACAGATACGCAGTATTTT.